The clone carrying this TCR beta chain has just a few counts. Antigen specificity is unknown. This CDR3 is built from 15 residues. V lost 4 bases to trimming and J lost 2 bases; unmatched junction nucleotides: 7. Authors of the study amplified TCR beta CDR3 regions from RNA transcripts. An initial round of RT-PCR targeting the TCR CDR3 relied on the HTBI primer set. TCRdb used MiXCR to reprocess the multiplex PCR reads, holding one entry per CDR3 protein. The sample consists of approximately 610,000 distinct CDR3 sequences, about 15% of them appearing once. This sample is drawn from a study of T cells in Graves' hyperthyroidism and ophthalmopathy. Study conclusions and caveats: It was a median around 6 months before onset that the model predicted ophthalmopathy. Blood shared most expanded thyroid clonotypes above 0.001. Stable hyperthyroidism and ophthalmopathy were separated using 13 V-J signatures.

This clonotype was sampled from a woman in her thirties or forties with Graves' ophthalmopathy. The sequenced sample consisted of blood. V gene TRBV12-3 or TRBV12-4 combines with J gene TRBJ2-7; TRBD1 agrees at 8 bases. The DNA of the CDR3 is TGTGCCAGCAGTTCGAGACAGGGGAATGCCTACGAGCAGTACTTC. As protein: CASSSRQGNAYEQYF.